This record looks at one T cell receptor (beta chain) sequence and its context. Its specificity is not known. As every portion of the isolated RNA was reverse transcribed, the sequencing read expressed TCRB transcripts. Only in-frame clones appear in the TCRdb table, and some are missing; sequencing was by immunoSEQ multiplex PCR. This repertoire shows about 360,000 clones, around 12% found once; its top ten account for 0.01%. This specimen belongs to a study of beta chain features in type 1 diabetes. Study-wide points: Patients with Type 1 diabetes showed moderately but significantly shorter TCRB CDR3s in all four CD4+ subsets.

The TCR sequence derives from a woman in her late teens or twenties with type 1 diabetes. The sequenced sample was naive CD4+ T cells from blood.

The CDR3 loop reads CASSLIPLGELFF. For the CDR3, the DNA is TGTGCCAGCAGCTTAATCCCCCTCGGGGAGCTGTTTTTT. The chain carries TRBV7-2 and TRBJ2-2; D is ambiguous. CDR1 is SGHTA, CDR2 FQGNSA, per germline. The CDR3 sequence is 13 residues long. The germline V and J ends were trimmed by 2 bases and 7 bases, with 8 bases remaining between them.